A selection of T cell receptor beta chains follows, all from one sample in a study of CD8+ T cells in alopecia areata. Produced via immunoSEQ multiplex PCR; TCRdb's table is partial and in-frame only. Of some 96,000 clones in the sample, 50% to 75% were seen once. Sequencing was performed on CD8+ T cells sorted from blood, taken at week 4, from a patient treated with tofacitinib. These receptors were taken from a human donor with alopecia areata. Each CDR3 is given with its conserved first and last residue. A D gene is named only where the DNA matches it firmly.

cdr3_aa,d_call,v_call,j_call
CASSSVPGIQPQHF,.,TRBV7-9,TRBJ1-5
CASSQVEGGFETQYF,.,TRBV4-1,TRBJ2-5
CASRLPMGEKLFF,.,TRBV6-6,TRBJ1-4
CASSPRTEMNTEAFF,.,TRBV27,TRBJ1-1
CASSVVLNTEAFF,.,TRBV27,TRBJ1-1
CASSSRPLGEQFF,.,TRBV28,TRBJ2-1
CASSVLAGGTDTQYF,TRBD2,TRBV7-9,TRBJ2-3
CSVEGLAGTYEQYF,TRBD2,TRBV29-1,TRBJ2-7
CASSEWGDTEAFF,.,TRBV2,TRBJ1-1
CASSDVLAGSYNEQFF,TRBD2,TRBV6-4,TRBJ2-1
CASSLDPTFSYEQYF,.,TRBV6-4,TRBJ2-7
CASTWGQGTGANVLTF,TRBD1,TRBV19,TRBJ2-6
CASSLGPNMNSGANVLTF,.,TRBV5-1,TRBJ2-6
CASSLIAGPTGELFF,TRBD2,TRBV28,TRBJ2-2
CAISKTETEAFF,.,TRBV10-3,TRBJ1-1
CASSQGDRNNQPQHF,TRBD1,TRBV9,TRBJ1-5
CASSLGGLMVDEQFF,.,TRBV28,TRBJ2-1
CANLGPYEQYF,.,TRBV2,TRBJ2-7
CASSHGSGGHEQFF,TRBD1,TRBV5-1,TRBJ2-1
CASGPGGDGGYTF,.,TRBV12-5,TRBJ1-2
CASSVGGNTDTQYF,.,TRBV9,TRBJ2-3
CASSRDRVSGANVLTF,TRBD1,TRBV7-9,TRBJ2-6
CASSQDPGASQPQHF,.,TRBV4-2,TRBJ1-5
CASSLAANTGELFF,.,TRBV5-6,TRBJ2-2
CASSFGETQYF,.,TRBV13,TRBJ2-5
CSAVLPGPRGETQYF,.,TRBV29-1,TRBJ2-5
CASSGGAYEQYF,TRBD2,TRBV27,TRBJ2-7